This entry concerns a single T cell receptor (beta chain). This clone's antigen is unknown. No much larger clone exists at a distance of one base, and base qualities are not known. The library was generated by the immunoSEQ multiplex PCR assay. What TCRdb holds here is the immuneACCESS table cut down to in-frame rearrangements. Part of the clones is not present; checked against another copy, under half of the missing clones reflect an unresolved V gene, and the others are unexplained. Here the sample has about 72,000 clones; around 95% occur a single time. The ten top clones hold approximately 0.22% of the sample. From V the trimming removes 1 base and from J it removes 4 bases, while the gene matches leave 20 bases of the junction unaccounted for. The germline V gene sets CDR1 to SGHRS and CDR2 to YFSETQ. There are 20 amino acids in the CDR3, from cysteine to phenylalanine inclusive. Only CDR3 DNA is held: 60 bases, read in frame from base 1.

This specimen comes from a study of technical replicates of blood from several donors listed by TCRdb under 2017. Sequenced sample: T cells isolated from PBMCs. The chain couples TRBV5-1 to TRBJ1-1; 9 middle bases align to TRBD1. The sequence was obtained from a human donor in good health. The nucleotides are TGCGCCAGCAGCTTGTTTCCTCTCGGGACAGGGTCACATGGAGTCACTGAAGCTTTCTTT. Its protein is CASSLFPLGTGSHGVTEAFF.